The 18 T cell receptor beta chains in this list originate from one sample, sequenced in a study of blood T cell repertoires in COVID-19. Profiled with immunoSEQ multiplex PCR; TCRdb holds only in-frame clones, not every one. The sample records some 38,000 clones, over 80% being singletons. Sequencing was done on a sample of peripheral blood. The receptors here all came from a man in his fifties or sixties with active COVID-19.

This rearrangement joins TRBV5-4 to TRBJ2-7, with TRBD1 matching 8 bases. The V and J ends lost 4 bases and 7 bases, in that order; junction bases with no gene match: 16. The CDR3 is made up of 16 amino acids. Germline CDR1 is SGHNT and CDR2 is YYREEE (reference sequence). This CDR3 is CASSPRTGSPSGEQYF. The CDR3 DNA sequence: TGTGCCAGCAGCCCCAGGACAGGGTCCCCCTCGGGGGAGCAGTACTTC.

The chain recombines TRBV4-1 with TRBJ2-5; D possibly corresponds to TRBD2 (6 bases). The CDR3 is 16 amino acids. Germline CDR1 is MGHRA and CDR2 is YSYEKL. V shed 3 bases and J shed 5 bases, with 19 bases lying between them. This CDR3 reads CASSHRGGGVSETQYF. In nucleotides, the CDR3 is TGCGCCAGCAGCCACCGGGGTGGCGGGGTATCCGAGACCCAGTACTTC.

The table lists this clone with a count of one. The chain links TRBV18 to TRBJ1-4, with D tentatively TRBD1 (6 bases). From germline, CDR1 is KGHSH and CDR2 LQKENI. V was clipped by 3 bases and J by 5 bases, with 13 bases between them. The CDR3 totals 15 residues. The CDR3 coding sequence is TGTGCCAGCTCACCGGGAGCAGGGGTCAATGAAAAACTGTTTTTT. Translating it yields CASSPGAGVNEKLFF.

The chain joins TRBV2 to TRBJ1-1; possible D gene TRBD1, 6 bases. From germline, CDR1 is SNHLY and CDR2 FYNNEI. The CDR3 contains 12 residues. V lost 1 base to trimming and J lost 13 bases, with 13 bases between them. CDR3 DNA: TGTGCCAGCAGTGAAGGGACAGCCCGGGGTTTCTTT. It specifies CASSEGTARGFF. Supplemented by reference TRBV2 and TRBJ1-1, the full variable domain reads EPEVTQTPSHQVTQMGQEVILRCVPISNHLYFYWYRQILGQKVEFLVSFYNNEISEKSEIFDDQFSVERPDGSNFTLKIRSTKLEDSAMYFCASSEGTARGFFGQGTRLTVV.

This clone was seen a few times. The rearrangement links TRBV27 to TRBJ1-1, with D hard to call. Germline V gene lookup returns CDR1 MNHEY and CDR2 SMNVEV (reference sequence). V lost 5 bases and J 2 bases, leaving 12 bases between the germline ends. CDR3 length equals 14 residues. CDR3 residues: CASSTPGLNTEAFF. CDR3 DNA: TGTGCCAGCAGTACACCGGGGTTAAACACTGAAGCTTTCTTT.

The genes are TRBV3-1 (or the pseudogene TRBV3-2) and TRBJ1-2, with a weak D call TRBD1 (6 bases). Per germline, CDR1 LGHDT and CDR2 YNNKEL (reference sequence). This CDR3 region has 17 residues. V was cut by 0 bases and J by 4 bases, with 18 bases left in between. The CDR3, as DNA: TGTGCCAGCAGCCAAGACCTACAGGGCCGCTTCATCTATGGCTACACCTTC. Translation: CASSQDLQGRFIYGYTF.

V and J are TRBV18 and TRBJ2-7; 7 bases fit TRBD2. V gave up 6 bases and J gave up 3 bases; unmatched junction bases: 14. CDR1 and CDR2 (germline): KGHSH, LQKENI. The CDR3 runs to 16 residues. CDR3 in amino acids: CASSLREGQGVYEQYF. Written as DNA, the CDR3 is TGTGCCAGCTCCCTTAGGGAGGGGCAGGGAGTCTACGAGCAGTACTTC.

The J gene is TRBJ1-4, the V gene TRBV15, with no clear D. Between the trimmed V and J ends, which lost 0 bases and 4 bases, there was a span of 15 bases. In germline, CDR1 is LNHNV, CDR2 YYDKDF (reference sequence). The CDR3 contains 17 residues. The CDR3 here is CATSREMFEAVNEKLFF. CDR3 coding DNA: TGTGCCACCAGCAGAGAAATGTTTGAGGCAGTTAATGAAAAACTGTTTTTT.

The V gene is TRBV4-1, the J gene TRBJ2-7; D remains unclear. This CDR3 comprises 14 residues. In germline, CDR1 is MGHRA, CDR2 YSYEKL. V shed 0 bases and J shed 3 bases, with 9 bases lying between them. CDR3 DNA: TGCGCCAGCAGCCAAGATGAGGCTAGCTACGAGCAGTACTTC. Encoded protein: CASSQDEASYEQYF.

V gene TRBV7-2 combines with J gene TRBJ1-5; 8 bases map to TRBD1. CDR3 length: 15 amino acids. V trimming: 3 bases; J trimming: 7 bases; junction bases outside the gene matches: 8. The germline CDR1 and CDR2 sequences are SGHTA and FQGNSA. The CDR3 sequence: CASSFSSGGQQPQHF. DNA of the CDR3: TGTGCCAGCAGCTTCTCCTCAGGGGGCCAACAGCCCCAGCATTTT.

CDR3 nucleotides: TGTGCCAGCAGCACCGGACGGACTCCGGGATACGAGCAGTACTTC. Its protein is CASSTGRTPGYEQYF. The V call is TRBV7-2, the J call TRBJ2-7, with D perhaps matching TRBD2 (5 bases). CDR1 SGHTA and CDR2 FQGNSA come from the germline V gene. The CDR3 has 15 amino acids. V gave up 5 bases and J gave up 4 bases, with 18 bases separating them.

The chain joins TRBV9 to TRBJ1-3; unclear D gene. With 3 bases removed from V and 0 bases from J, the gap between germline ends came to 19 bases. The germline CDR1 and CDR2 sequences are SGDLS and YYNGEE. The CDR3 runs 18 residues. CDR3 sequence: CASSARPGSPSSGNTIYF. For the CDR3, the DNA is TGTGCCAGCAGCGCCAGACCGGGTTCGCCGAGCTCTGGAAACACCATATATTTT.

The CDR3 nucleotides read TGCGCCAGCAGCTGGACGGGAGCGGAGACCCAGTACTTC. It is translated as CASSWTGAETQYF. This rearrangement joins TRBV5-1 to TRBJ2-5; a possible D gene is TRBD2 (6 bases). V was trimmed by 3 bases and J by 5 bases, leaving 11 bases between them. Germline V CDR1 and CDR2: SGHRS, YFSETQ. The CDR3 has 13 residues.

This clone has just a few counts. The CDR3 is CASSLDRGMGSGYTF. The CDR3 nucleotides are TGTGCCAGCAGCTTGGACCGGGGAATGGGCTCTGGCTACACCTTC. The J gene is TRBJ1-2, the V gene TRBV5-4; D gene unclear. Trimming took off 0 bases at V and 7 bases at J, with 16 bases between the two ends. Germline V gene sequence: CDR1 SGHNT, CDR2 YYREEE (reference sequence). There are 15 residues in the CDR3.

V usage is TRBV7-2 and J usage is TRBJ1-4; D unclear. This CDR3 region has 15 residues. Trimming stripped 4 bases from V and 3 bases from J, with 12 bases between. Germline CDR1 is SGHTA and CDR2 is FQGNSA. In nucleotides, the CDR3 is TGTGCCAGCAGCTCGAGGAGGCCACCTAATGAAAAACTGTTTTTT. Its protein product is CASSSRRPPNEKLFF.

This clone showed up just once. The DNA of the CDR3 is TGTGCCAGTAGTATAGGAACAGGGTTTGTCTACGAGCAGTACTTC. Translated, it gives CASSIGTGFVYEQYF. The chain employs TRBV19 and TRBJ2-7, with TRBD1 as a possible D gene (6 bases). The CDR3 is made up of 15 amino acids. The V gene lost 1 base and the J gene lost 3 bases, with 13 bases spanning the gap. Germline CDR1 LNHDA, CDR2 SQIVND (reference sequence). The full variable domain, completed using reference TRBV19 and TRBJ2-7, is DGGITQSPKYLFRKEGQNVTLSCEQNLNHDAMYWYRQDPGQGLRLIYYSQIVNDFQKGDIAEGYSVSREKKESFPLTVTSAQKNPTAFYLCASSIGTGFVYEQYFGPGTRLTVT.

The gene calls are TRBV10-2 and TRBJ1-2; possible D gene TRBD1, 6 bases. From germline, CDR1 is WSHSY and CDR2 SAAADI. V lost 7 bases to trimming and J lost 4 bases, with 13 bases between them. The CDR3 totals 13 residues. The CDR3 bases are TGCGCCAGCACCCTTGGGGGCTTCTATGGCTACACCTTC. It codes for CASTLGGFYGYTF.

This clone was seen a single time. The gene calls are TRBV12-3 or TRBV12-4 and TRBJ1-3; D call uncertain. The length of the CDR3 is 13 residues. V was shortened by 6 bases and J by 2 bases, with 8 bases between the two germline ends. The CDR3, as DNA: TGTGCCAGCAGCCTGTCAGCTGGAAACACCATATATTTT. This codes for CASSLSAGNTIYF.